Listed below are T cell receptor beta chains from one sample, sequenced in a study of blood T cell repertoires in COVID-19. Profiling relied on immunoSEQ multiplex PCR, and the TCRdb table lists in-frame clones only, not all of them. The repertoire has 97,000 or so clones, approximately 82% of them found once; the top ten carry over 9.5%. Material for sequencing was peripheral blood. These receptors all stem from a man between 65 and 80 years old with acute or convalescent COVID-19. CDR3s include the opening cysteine and the closing phenylalanine or tryptophan. Fields, in order: V gene, J gene, CDR3 protein.

>TRBV5-1|TRBJ2-1
CASRKPGHPNNEQFF
>TRBV24-1|TRBJ2-1
CATSDPHTSGRAGYNEQFF
>TRBV13|TRBJ2-3
CASSWGDRGHTDTQYF
>TRBV4-3|TRBJ2-5
CASSQDPASGTQETQYF
>TRBV3-1/TRBV3-2|TRBJ1-6
CASSLIRGNSPLHF
>TRBV5-1|TRBJ1-6
CASSKPGINSPLHF
>TRBV6-4|TRBJ2-1
CASTVDFGSNEQFF
>TRBV6-2/TRBV6-3|TRBJ2-5
CASSGDSQETQYF
>TRBV7-2|TRBJ1-3
CASSLAVPAGNTIYF
>TRBV15|TRBJ1-3
CATSRETSLGNTIYF
>TRBV2|TRBJ1-1
CASRREISRTEAFF
>TRBV7-2|TRBJ1-5
CASSWDRASNQPQHF